This T cell receptor beta chain was captured by sequencing in a study of T cell responses to AZD1222 COVID-19 vaccine. With regard to this clone: Its matching antigen is unknown.

Clones were sequenced by immunoSEQ multiplex PCR, and TCRdb holds only the in-frame ones, with some missing. Among fewer than 250,000 clones, 93% were seen once, and the ten largest hold roughly 1%. Broader study findings: Scientists sampled the repertoires only once the peak T cell response had passed. Only six AZD1222 recipients tested seropositive at baseline.

Germline values: CDR1 SGDLS, CDR2 YYNGEE. This CDR3 is built from 14 residues. V trimming: 0 bases; J trimming: 6 bases; junction bases outside the gene matches: 0. V usage is TRBV9 and J usage is TRBJ1-5; 10 nucleotides line up with TRBD1. This specimen was peripheral blood, taken on day 0 of MenACWY control vaccination. The clonotype was recovered from an adult in good health. The CDR3 region is CASSVGTGGQPQHF. CDR3 in DNA: TGTGCCAGCAGCGTAGGGACAGGGGGTCAGCCCCAGCATTTT. The full variable domain, completed using reference TRBV9 and TRBJ1-5, is DSGVTQTPKHLITATGQRVTLRCSPRSGDLSVYWYQQSLDQGLQFLIQYYNGEERAKGNILERFSAQQFPDLHSELNLSSLELGDSALYFCASSVGTGGQPQHFGDGTRLSIL.